What follows describes a single TCR beta chain. Researchers ran the PCR with 60 Vbeta and 13 Jbeta primers. Profiling relied on immunoSEQ multiplex PCR, and the TCRdb table lists in-frame clones only, not all of them. The table has fewer than 150,000 clones, about 77% seen once. This entry is derived from a study of cytomegalovirus exposure and HLA in healthy donors. J lost 3 bases, V lost 4 bases, and 0 bases had no gene match. In germline, CDR1 is KGHSH, CDR2 LQKENI. The CDR3 is 14 residues long. Input material: PBMCs. The receptor's source is a man aged 45 to 65 in good health and CMV-seronegative. This rearrangement joins TRBV18 to TRBJ2-7; 13 nucleotides line up with TRBD2. As DNA, the CDR3 is TGTGCCAGCTCACGGACTAGCGGGAGCTACGAGCAGTACTTC. Its translation is CASSRTSGSYEQYF. The full variable domain, its missing parts supplied by reference TRBV18 and TRBJ2-7, is NAGVMQNPRHLVRRRGQEARLRCSPMKGHSHVYWYRQLPEEGLKFMVYLQKENIIDESGMPKERFSAEFPKEGPSILRIQQVVRGDSAAYFCASSRTSGSYEQYFGPGTRLTVT.